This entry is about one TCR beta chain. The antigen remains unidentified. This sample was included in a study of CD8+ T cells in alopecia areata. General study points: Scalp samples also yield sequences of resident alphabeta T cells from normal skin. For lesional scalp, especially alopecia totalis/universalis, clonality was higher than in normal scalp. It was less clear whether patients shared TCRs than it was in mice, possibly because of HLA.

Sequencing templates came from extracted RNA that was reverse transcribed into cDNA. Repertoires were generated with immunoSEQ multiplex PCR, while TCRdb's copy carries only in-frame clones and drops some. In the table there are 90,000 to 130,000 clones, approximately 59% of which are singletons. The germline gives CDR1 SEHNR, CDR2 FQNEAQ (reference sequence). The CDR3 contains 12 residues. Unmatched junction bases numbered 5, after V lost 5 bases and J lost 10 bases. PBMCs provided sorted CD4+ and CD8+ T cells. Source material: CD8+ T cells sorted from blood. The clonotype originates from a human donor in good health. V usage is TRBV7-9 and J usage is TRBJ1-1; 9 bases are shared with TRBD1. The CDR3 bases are TGTGCCAGCAGCGGCGGGACAGGGCTAGCTTTCTTT. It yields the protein CASSGGTGLAFF. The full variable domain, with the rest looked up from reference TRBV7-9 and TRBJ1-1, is DTGVSQNPRHKITKRGQNVTFRCDPISEHNRLYWYRQTLGQGPEFLTYFQNEAQLEKSRLLSDRFSAERPKGSFSTLEIQRTEQGDSAMYLCASSGGTGLAFFGQGTRLTVV.